A single T cell receptor (beta chain) is shown here with its context. The CDR3 loop spans 12 amino acids. Trimming pared 2 bases from V and 7 bases from J, leaving 9 bases between. Germline assignment: CDR1 WSHSY and CDR2 SAAADI. The sample originates from a study of CD4 and CD8 cells across lung adenocarcinoma regions. TCRdb processed the PCR reads anew with MiXCR; each CDR3 protein has one entry. The sample includes about 5,000 distinct CDR3 sequences, roughly 45% of them seen just once. This chain connects TRBV10-2 to TRBJ2-7; perhaps D is TRBD1 or TRBD2 (5 bases each). This receptor was obtained from a female donor with lung adenocarcinoma. The CD4 and CD8 labels of this study may be unreliable. The sample comprised CD4+ T cells from the margin of a lung tumor. The CDR3 nucleotides are TGCGCCAGCAGTGAGGTTTGGGGGGAGCAGTACTTC. This encodes CASSEVWGEQYF.